This T cell receptor beta chain was recorded in a study of CXCR3-negative and CXCR3-positive naive CD8 T cells. General observations from the study: TCR strength was inferred from TRB CDR3 properties, while surface CD5 was comparable between naive subsets.

Per the germline V gene, CDR1 is SGHRS and CDR2 is YFSETQ. The CDR3 is made up of 15 amino acids. The study made its TRB cDNA libraries by 5' RACE, adding UMI labels. For each CDR3 protein, TCRdb gives one entry from its re-call of the 5' RACE reads, without DNA. This sample carries 65,000 to 85,000 distinct CDR3 sequences, with approximately 1.5% going to the ten biggest clones. Comment on this clonotype: What it recognizes is unknown.

The chain carries TRBV5-1 and TRBJ2-7; without DNA, the TCRdb call of TRBD2 cannot be checked. The clonotype originates from a human donor in good health. Some clones in this sample may be carry-over from other donors' samples. The sequenced material came from naive CXCR3- CD8+ T cells from blood. Subset given: CD45RO-CCR7+CD27+CD95- naive CD8+ T cells lacking CXCR3 (TNR3-). CDR3 sequence: CASSPEGGYPYEQYF.